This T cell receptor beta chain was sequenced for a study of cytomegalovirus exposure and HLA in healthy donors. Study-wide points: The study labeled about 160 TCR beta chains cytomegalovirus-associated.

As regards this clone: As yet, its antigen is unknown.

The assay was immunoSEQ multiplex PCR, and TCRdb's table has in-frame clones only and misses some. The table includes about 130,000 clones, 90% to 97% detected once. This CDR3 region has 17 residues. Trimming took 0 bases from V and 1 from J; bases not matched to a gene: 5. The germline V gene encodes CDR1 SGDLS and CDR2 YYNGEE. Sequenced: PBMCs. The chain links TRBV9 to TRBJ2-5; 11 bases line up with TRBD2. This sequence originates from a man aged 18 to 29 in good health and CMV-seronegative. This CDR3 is CASSVGGLAGVQETQYF. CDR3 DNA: TGTGCCAGCAGCGTAGGAGGACTAGCGGGCGTCCAAGAGACCCAGTACTTC.